This T cell receptor (beta chain) came from a study of blood T cell repertoires in COVID-19. About the research overall: Samples came from the United States, Italy and Spain, spanning acute and convalescent COVID-19. PBMCs, B-cell-depleted T cells, or T cells provided the cDNA or gDNA that made up the material.

V gave up 2 bases and J gave up 7 bases, with 15 bases separating them. The CDR3 covers 14 residues. CDR1 is SGDLS and CDR2 is YYNGEE in the germline V gene. Original methodology: How many nucleated cells were present was estimated from reference gene primer amplification. This table comes from immunoSEQ multiplex PCR, and its TCRdb copy is limited to in-frame clones, with some not included. From that table come the V and J calls and clone size; the DNA was used to work out D and trimming. The sample has 25,000 to 35,000 clones; 81% are singletons. This chain uses TRBV9 with TRBJ1-2; D is possibly TRBD1 (5 bases). The TCR comes from a woman in her fifties or sixties with acute or convalescent COVID-19. Sequences were obtained from peripheral blood. The CDR3 region is CASSVGLGDLGYTF. DNA of the CDR3: TGTGCCAGCAGCGTCGGTTTAGGGGATCTTGGCTACACCTTC.